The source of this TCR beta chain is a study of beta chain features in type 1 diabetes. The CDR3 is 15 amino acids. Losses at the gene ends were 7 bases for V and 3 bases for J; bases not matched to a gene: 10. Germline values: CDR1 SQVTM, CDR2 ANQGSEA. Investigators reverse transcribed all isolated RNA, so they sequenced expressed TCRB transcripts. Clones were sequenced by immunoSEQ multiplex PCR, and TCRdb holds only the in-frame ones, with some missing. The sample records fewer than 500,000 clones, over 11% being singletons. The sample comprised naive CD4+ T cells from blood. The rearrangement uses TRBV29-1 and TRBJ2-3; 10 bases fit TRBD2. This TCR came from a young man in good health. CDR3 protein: CSAGRPSGRTDTQYF. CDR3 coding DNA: TGCAGCGCCGGGAGGCCTAGCGGGAGAACAGATACGCAGTATTTT.